The rows below give T cell receptor beta chains drawn from one sample of a study of blood T cell repertoires in COVID-19. Sequencing used immunoSEQ multiplex PCR; TCRdb keeps in-frame clones, though not all of them. The table has about 120,000 clones, 75% to 90% seen once. The specimen was peripheral blood. These receptors were taken from a woman in her sixties or seventies with COVID-19, enrolled during active disease. Each CDR3 is given with its conserved first and last residue. D genes are given only for firm matches. For some rows the clone size is stated as once, few or many, or as a class when expanded; others skip it.

TRBJ1-5	few	.	TRBV7-9	CASSSGGGDLRNQPQHF
TRBJ2-1	.	.	TRBV7-9	CASSLSPSSSYNEQFF
TRBJ1-4	once	.	TRBV27	CASSISTTGAEKLFF
TRBJ1-5	once	.	TRBV6-6	CASSYEQGRSQPQHF
TRBJ2-3	.	TRBD2	TRBV5-1	CASNRMSGGAPTDTQYF
TRBJ2-7	.	TRBD2	TRBV19	CASSIWTAGGAAYEQYF
TRBJ2-3	.	TRBD1	TRBV5-4	CASSSRDSPTDTQYF
TRBJ1-1	.	.	TRBV7-6	CASSPRRGAGGTEAFF
TRBJ1-1	.	.	TRBV29-1	CSGHRVVNTEAFF
TRBJ2-1	.	TRBD2	TRBV12-5	CASGRYIAGALDNEQFF
TRBJ1-1	.	.	TRBV6-6	CASSLETAEAFF
TRBJ2-1	.	TRBD2	TRBV7-9	CASSPVSGGAPNEQFF
TRBJ1-5	.	.	TRBV5-1	CATCNQPQHF
TRBJ1-5	once	TRBD1	TRBV27	CASSLGQGNQPQHF
TRBJ1-2	.	.	TRBV27	CASMVGGGNYGYTF
TRBJ2-6	.	TRBD1	TRBV9	CASSVDLGQRWNSGANVLTF
TRBJ1-5	.	.	TRBV30	CAWSVRGDGNQPQHF
TRBJ2-7	once	TRBD2	TRBV27	CASSLGGVLAYEQYF
TRBJ2-7	.	TRBD1	TRBV11-3	CASSLGPGQGIEQYF
TRBJ2-2	.	TRBD2	TRBV4-2	CASSQESGGGTGELFF
TRBJ2-2	.	.	TRBV7-3	CASSSTGTGELFF
TRBJ1-1	.	.	TRBV4-1	CASSRPMVNTEAFF
TRBJ1-2	once	.	TRBV5-1	CASSFDEGYYGYTF
TRBJ1-2	.	.	TRBV4-3	CASSPPGRDFYGYTF
TRBJ2-3	.	.	TRBV29-1	CSVLTGAFAGATDTQYF
TRBJ1-2	few	.	TRBV3-1/TRBV3-2	CASSQVSPYGYTF